A selection of T cell receptor beta chains follows, all from one sample in a study of cytomegalovirus exposure and HLA in healthy donors. Generated by immunoSEQ multiplex PCR, the TCRdb table keeps only in-frame clones and is missing some. The table includes about 170,000 clones, more than 70% detected once. Material for sequencing was PBMCs. The receptors were sampled from a woman aged 45-65 years in good health and CMV-seropositive. Both conserved end residues are part of each CDR3. Each record gives: V gene, CDR3 protein.

TRBV19 CASRGTGGSSNQPQHF
TRBV7-9 CASSLSGDPSYNEQFF
TRBV28 CASSTAAWGYTF
TRBV11-1 CASSPGQLGQETQYF
TRBV4-3 CASSRNEAVRTEAFF
TRBV2 CASSVGQGYYNEQFF
TRBV27 CASRVDRGITYNSPLHF
TRBV25-1 CASSGFRGGNEKLFF
TRBV19 CASAESGYEQYF
TRBV9 CASSAGGARKEKLFF
TRBV19 CASSRGTVEQFF
TRBV5-3 CARSPRSAGTEGTDTQYF
TRBV18 CASSPRSQFANTGELFF
TRBV28 CASSRLSGGDYGYTF
TRBV4-3 CASSPSGGATDTQYF
TRBV4-2 CASSRQPMGANYYEQYF
TRBV19 CATSKGGDTQYF
TRBV10-3 CAIGRQLNYGYTF
TRBV5-1 CASSLASGNTGELFF
TRBV5-1 CASSLGLAADYEQYF
TRBV6-1 CALAGAFSSTDTQYF
TRBV19 CASSMGLANNEQFF
TRBV10-2 CASREPGQGAYEQYF
TRBV4-2 CASRQGLFSYEQYF
TRBV4-2 CASSQIPGALTDTQYF
TRBV7-8 CASSLANSGQIYEQYF
TRBV19 CASSILGTANQPQHF
TRBV6-1 CASSGGLAGYEQYF
TRBV6-5 CASSSGRAYEQYF
TRBV14 CASSQGPGSVTQYF
TRBV29-1 CSVVNGGGGDSLYF
TRBV6-6 CASSYSAGVGTDTQYF
TRBV27 CASSLNSRGEQYF
TRBV4-2 CASSQGQRDTGELLF
TRBV6-1 CAPGLAGVSEQYF
TRBV27 CASSFSPPRRAPYNEQFF
TRBV30 CAWSSSGTRAYF
TRBV4-2 CASTKTSGALSGANVLTF
TRBV6-1 CASVPGTGSNQPQHF
TRBV5-1 CASSNWGVTTDTQYF
TRBV19 CASSINRGETQYF
TRBV7-8 CASGQGQEQYF
TRBV2 CASSGEATNEKLFF
TRBV5-5 CASSWVGADTQYF
TRBV7-8 CASSLGGRGTDTQYF